Detailed here is one T cell receptor (beta chain). Its antigen is undetermined. Primers: 60 Vbeta forward and 13 Jbeta reverse. Data came from immunoSEQ multiplex PCR; TCRdb stores just in-frame clones and leaves some out. The sample has about 120,000 clones; about 61% are singletons. This specimen belongs to a study of cytomegalovirus exposure and HLA in healthy donors. Germline V gives CDR1 MDHEN, CDR2 SYDVKM. Trimming cost V 5 bases and J 2 bases; bases outside gene matches: 4. There are 16 residues in the CDR3. Study results and limitations: For TCR beta chains, V- and J-gene trimming was later linked to a missense DCLRE1C variant. Cytomegalovirus-associated status was assigned to about 150 TCR beta chains. Researchers reportedly found TCR beta sequences accurately predicted most subjects' HLA-A and HLA-B alleles.

There were likely unrecorded immune exposures, though donors were nominally healthy when sampled. This receptor was taken from a young man in good health and CMV-seropositive. This rearrangement joins TRBV28 to TRBJ2-1, with 12 bases identical to TRBD1. Sample: PBMCs. CDR3 DNA: TGTGCCAGCAGTGGGGGGGACAGGGGGCCCTACAATGAGCAGTTCTTC. Translation gives CASSGGDRGPYNEQFF.